This TCR beta chain was retrieved from a study of shared clonotypes between healthy human individuals. Overall study context: Every donor yielded three CD4 naive, three CD4 memory, two CD8 naive and one CD8 memory plate.

The sample holds one count of this clone. The CDR3 contains 13 residues. The V and J ends lost 2 bases and 6 bases respectively, with 10 bases between them. From germline, CDR1 is SGHRS and CDR2 YFSETQ. Method: immunoSEQ multiplex PCR; TCRdb's copy keeps in-frame clones and lacks some. The sample lists hundreds of thousands of clones; more than 70% were seen once. This receptor was taken from a woman in her twenties or thirties in good health. The chain has TRBV5-1 and TRBJ2-3; D unresolved. Sequencing input: memory CD4+ T cells sorted from blood. The subset denotes: CD45RA-negative fraction. The CDR3 DNA sequence: TGCGCCAGCAGCTTAGATTTTATGGATACGCAGTATTTT. Translated, it gives CASSLDFMDTQYF. Together with reference TRBV5-1 and TRBJ2-3, the CDR3 gives the full variable domain: KAGVTQTPRYLIKTRGQQVTLSCSPISGHRSVSWYQQTPGQGLQFLFEYFSETQRNKGNFPGRFSGRQFSNSRSEMNVSTLELGDSALYLCASSLDFMDTQYFGPGTRLTVL.